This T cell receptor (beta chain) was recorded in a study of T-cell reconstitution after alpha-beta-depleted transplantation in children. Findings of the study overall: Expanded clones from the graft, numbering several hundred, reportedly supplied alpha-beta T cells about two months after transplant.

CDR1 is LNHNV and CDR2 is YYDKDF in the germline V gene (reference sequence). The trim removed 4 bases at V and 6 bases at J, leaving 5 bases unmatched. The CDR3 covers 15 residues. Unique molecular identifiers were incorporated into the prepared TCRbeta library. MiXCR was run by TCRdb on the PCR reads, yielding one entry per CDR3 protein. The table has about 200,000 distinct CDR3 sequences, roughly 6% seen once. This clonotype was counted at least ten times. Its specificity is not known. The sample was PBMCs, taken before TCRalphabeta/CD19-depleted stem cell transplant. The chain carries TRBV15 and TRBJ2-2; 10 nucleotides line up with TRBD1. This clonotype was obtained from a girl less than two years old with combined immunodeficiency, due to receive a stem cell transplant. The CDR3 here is CATSIHGTGAGELFF. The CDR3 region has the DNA TGTGCCACCAGCATCCATGGGACAGGGGCCGGGGAGCTGTTTTTT.